These 21 T cell receptor beta chains originate from one sample sequenced in a study of blood T cell repertoires in COVID-19. This table comes from immunoSEQ multiplex PCR, and its TCRdb copy is limited to in-frame clones, with some not included. The table records 91,000 or so clones, approximately 78% of them present only once. Specimen: peripheral blood. These receptors were obtained from a man aged 50 or older with active or convalescent COVID-19.

As for this clone: The identical CDR3 is also encoded by other nucleotide sequences in the sample. The rearrangement joins TRBV7-2 to TRBJ2-1; 7 nucleotides line up with TRBD1. Germline CDR1 SGHTA, CDR2 FQGNSA. After removal of 1 base from V and 0 bases from J, the junction contained 3 bases not matched to a gene. The CDR3 has 16 residues. The CDR3 loop reads CASSLEGDSSYNEQFF. CDR3 DNA sequence: TGTGCCAGCAGCTTAGAAGGGGACAGCTCCTACAATGAGCAGTTCTTC.

This sequence joins TRBV6-4 and TRBJ1-5; D may be TRBD1 (5 bases). Germline V gene data show CDR1 as MRHNA and CDR2 as SNTAGT. V lost 3 bases to trimming and J lost 4 bases, with 7 bases between them. The CDR3 has 13 residues. Written as DNA, the CDR3 is TGTGCCAGCAGTGAAGGGGTGAATCAGCCCCAGCATTTT. It yields the protein CASSEGVNQPQHF.

This clone was detected a few times. The CDR3 here is CASSPPRGSDTQYF. Written as DNA, the CDR3 is TGTGCCAGCAGCCCCCCCCGGGGATCAGATACGCAGTATTTT. The chain uses TRBV3-1 (or the pseudogene TRBV3-2) and TRBJ2-3, with D perhaps TRBD2 (5 bases). The CDR3 is 14 residues long. The V end was cut by 4 bases, the J end by 4 bases, with 12 bases between. CDR1 is LGHDT and CDR2 is YNNKEL in the germline V gene (reference sequence).

The chain joins TRBV5-1 to TRBJ2-5; 9 nucleotides match TRBD2. The CDR3 totals 15 residues. The ends lost 3 bases at V and 5 bases at J; junction bases unmatched: 8. Germline CDR1 SGHRS, CDR2 YFSETQ. The CDR3 here is CASSSAGGARETQYF. Here the CDR3 DNA reads TGCGCCAGCAGCTCCGCGGGGGGGGCGAGGGAGACCCAGTACTTC.

This sequence joins TRBV5-1 and TRBJ1-1; TRBD1 is a possible D gene (6 bases). Germline V gene data show CDR1 as SGHRS and CDR2 as YFSETQ. Trimming removed 0 bases at V and 6 bases at J, with 9 bases between. This CDR3 comprises 13 residues. DNA of the CDR3: TGCGCCAGCAGCTTGGACAGGGACGCTGAAGCTTTCTTT. It encodes CASSLDRDAEAFF.

The V gene is TRBV7-2, the J gene TRBJ2-1; weak D call: TRBD1 (8 bases). The ends were cut back, 5 bases at V and 10 bases at J, with 18 bases in the middle. The length of the CDR3 is 14 residues. The V gene's germline CDR1 is SGHTA and CDR2 FQGNSA. The CDR3 is CASSRDRGGREQFF. CDR3 sequence (DNA): TGTGCCAGCAGCCGCGACAGGGGAGGGCGGGAGCAGTTCTTC.

The chain uses TRBV5-6 and TRBJ2-2; 7 nucleotides line up with TRBD1. V was clipped by 6 bases and J by 2 bases; unmatched bases: 13. CDR3 size: 17 residues. CDR1 is SGHDT, CDR2 YYEEEE, per germline. The CDR3 reads CASTPTSRQGNTGELFF. In nucleotides, the CDR3 is TGTGCCAGCACCCCCACTTCGCGACAGGGAAACACCGGGGAGCTGTTTTTT.

The chain uses TRBV6-5 and TRBJ1-3, with D tentatively TRBD1 (6 bases). V lost 5 bases, J lost 8 bases, and 19 bases lay in between. Germline V CDR1 and CDR2: MNHEY, SVGAGI. This CDR3 has 15 residues. As DNA, the CDR3 is TGTGCCAGCAGTCTGGACAGCGAGCTGGGGGACACCATATATTTT. It is translated as CASSLDSELGDTIYF.

This chain uses TRBV28 with TRBJ1-3, with 7 nucleotides matching TRBD1. Looked up from germline, CDR1 is MDHEN and CDR2 is SYDVKM. The CDR3 runs to 14 residues. J lost 2 bases, V lost 6 bases, and 4 bases had no gene match. The CDR3 loop is CASSPGTAGNTIYF. In DNA, the CDR3 is TGTGCCAGCAGCCCCGGGACAGCTGGAAACACCATATATTTT.

The rearrangement uses TRBV7-2 and TRBJ1-1; D might be TRBD1 (6 bases). CDR1 is SGHTA, CDR2 FQGNSA, per germline. V dropped 4 bases and J dropped 5 bases, with 11 bases sitting between them. The CDR3 runs to 13 residues. This chain's CDR3 is CASSSGVVTEAFF. The DNA for the CDR3 is TGTGCCAGCAGCTCAGGGGTAGTAACTGAAGCTTTCTTT.

The rearrangement uses TRBV5-6 and TRBJ2-5; 7 nucleotides align to TRBD2. The ends lost 2 bases at V and 2 bases at J; junction bases unmatched: 6. The CDR3 spans 15 residues. CDR1 and CDR2 from the germline V gene are SGHDT and YYEEEE. The CDR3: CASSFYRGDQETQYF. Here the CDR3 DNA reads TGTGCCAGCAGCTTTTACCGGGGGGATCAAGAGACCCAGTACTTC.

The V and J genes are TRBV7-8 and TRBJ2-4; 11 bases are a match to TRBD2. The germline V gene encodes CDR1 SGHVS and CDR2 FQNEAQ. V trimming: 8 bases; J trimming: 2 bases; junction bases outside the gene matches: 2. The CDR3 runs to 14 residues. The CDR3 spells CASVAGGPKNIQYF. The CDR3 nucleotides read TGTGCCAGCGTAGCGGGGGGGCCCAAAAACATTCAGTACTTC.

The chain carries TRBV24-1 and TRBJ1-5, with unresolved D. CDR3 size: 13 residues. CDR1 KGHDR and CDR2 SFDVKD come from the germline V gene. Trimming pared 6 bases from V and 5 bases from J, leaving 10 bases between. The CDR3 spells CATSSGTDQPQHF. CDR3 DNA: TGTGCCACCAGTTCGGGAACAGATCAGCCCCAGCATTTT.

The chain recombines TRBV10-1 with TRBJ2-3; tentatively, D is TRBD2 (6 bases). The CDR3 sequence is 16 residues long. Trimming cost V 3 bases and J 1 base, with 14 bases left between them. The germline V gene has CDR1 WNHNN and CDR2 SYGVQD (reference sequence). The CDR3 region is CASSDYGTGGTDTQYF. The CDR3 DNA reads TGCGCCAGCAGTGATTACGGGACGGGGGGCACAGATACGCAGTATTTT.

CDR3 in DNA: TGTGCCAGCAGCCCCCCGGCTAACTATGGCTACACCTTC. Its translation: CASSPPANYGYTF. V gene TRBV3-1 (or the pseudogene TRBV3-2) combines with J gene TRBJ1-2; no firm D call. The CDR3 extends over 13 amino acids. Trimming left V 4 bases short and J 0 bases short, with 6 bases between. From germline, CDR1 is LGHDT and CDR2 YNNKEL (reference sequence).

The rearrangement joins TRBV27 to TRBJ2-7; 10 nucleotides align to TRBD1. Germline loops: CDR1 MNHEY, CDR2 SMNVEV (reference sequence). The CDR3 runs 13 residues. Germline trimming cut 4 bases from V and 5 bases from J; bases unmatched to any gene: 2. The CDR3 region is CASSWDRGNEQYF. The CDR3 bases are TGTGCCAGCAGTTGGGACAGGGGAAACGAGCAGTACTTC.

The rearrangement joins TRBV15 to TRBJ1-2; D perhaps matches TRBD1 (6 bases). Germline CDR1 and CDR2: LNHNV and YYDKDF (reference sequence). This CDR3 comprises 12 residues. V was clipped by 4 bases and J by 8 bases, with 11 bases between them. DNA of the CDR3: TGTGCCACCAGCACGAACAGGGAAGGCTACACCTTC. Residues: CATSTNREGYTF.

The rearrangement links TRBV21-1 to TRBJ1-5; the table gives TRBD1 as D, unverified against the DNA. TRBV21-1 is designated a pseudogene. The CDR3 has 18 residues. Here the CDR3 reads CASSKALFRGRGNQPQHF. The CDR3 nucleotides are TGTGCCAGCAGCAAAGCGCTTTTCAGGGGCAGGGGCAATCAGCCCCAGCATTTT.

The chain carries TRBV10-3 and TRBJ2-3, with TRBD1 identical over 7 bases. The CDR3 has 13 residues. Germline V gene sequence: CDR1 ENHRY, CDR2 SYGVKD. J lost 0 bases, V lost 8 bases, and 2 bases had no gene match. The CDR3 nucleotides are TGTGCCATCGGACAGGAGAGCACAGATACGCAGTATTTT. Protein product: CAIGQESTDTQYF.

This chain uses TRBV7-9 with TRBJ1-1; tentative D call: TRBD1 (5 bases). The CDR3 consists of 14 residues. Trimming removed 5 bases at V and 2 bases at J, with 12 bases between. In germline, CDR1 is SEHNR, CDR2 FQNEAQ (reference sequence). CDR3 sequence reads: CASSPGVVNTEAFF. For the CDR3, the DNA is TGTGCCAGCAGCCCGGGGGTGGTTAACACTGAAGCTTTCTTT.

The count of this clone is one. The V gene is TRBV7-9, the J gene TRBJ2-3; 12 nucleotides align to TRBD2. The V and J ends lost 5 bases and 0 bases, in that order; junction bases with no gene match: 12. This CDR3 is built from 19 residues. Germline V CDR1 and CDR2: SEHNR, FQNEAQ (reference sequence). CDR3 bases: TGTGCCAGCAGCCCAGGACTAGCGGGGAGACAATCTAGCACAGATACGCAGTATTTT. Translated: CASSPGLAGRQSSTDTQYF.